Described below is a single T cell receptor (beta chain) sequence and its context. Antigen specificity is unknown. The data are from a study of shared clonotypes between healthy human individuals. Data came from immunoSEQ multiplex PCR; TCRdb stores just in-frame clones and leaves some out. The sample yields roughly 1,600,000 clones, around 98.5% seen once. Germline V gene data show CDR1 as KGHSH and CDR2 as LQKENI. The trim removed 5 bases at V and 8 bases at J, leaving 9 bases unmatched. This CDR3 comprises 15 residues. General study findings and limits: Generally, estimated richness proved larger in naive subsets than it did in memory subsets.

The chain uses TRBV18 and TRBJ2-1; 10 bases are a match to TRBD1. The sample comprised naive CD4+ T cells sorted from blood. Described subset: CD45RA+ positively selected. The sequence derives from a young man in good health. CDR3 loop: CASSDQTGGKYEQFF. The CDR3 coding sequence is TGTGCCAGCTCAGACCAGACAGGGGGCAAGTATGAGCAGTTCTTC.